These 15 T cell receptor beta chains were all obtained from the same sample, sequenced in a study of Graves' ophthalmopathy and Graves' hyperthyroidism. RNA transcripts provided the template for amplifying TCR beta CDR3 regions. RT-PCR was first run with HTBI primers, then multiplex PCR in a second round. MiXCR was run by TCRdb on the multiplex PCR reads, yielding one entry per CDR3 protein. The sample contains hundreds of thousands of distinct CDR3 sequences, 20% to 25% of which appear only once. The sample taken for sequencing was peripheral blood. The receptors shown here come from a young woman with stable Graves' hyperthyroidism.

The chain couples TRBV12-3 or TRBV12-4 to TRBJ2-2; no clear D. The CDR3 extends over 16 amino acids. The V and J ends lost 1 base and 5 bases respectively, with 14 bases between them. CDR3 in DNA: TGTGCCAGCAGTTTAGTTCCAGGTTGGGTTACCGGGGAGCTGTTTTTT. Amino acids: CASSLVPGWVTGELFF.

The chain employs TRBV12-3 or TRBV12-4 and TRBJ2-1; 12 nucleotides agree with TRBD2. The CDR3 runs 19 residues. V trimming: 3 bases; J trimming: 0 bases; junction bases outside the gene matches: 9. The CDR3 bases are TGTGCCAGCAGTTTCACCGGGACTAGCGGGTTGAGCTCCTACAATGAGCAGTTCTTC. Residues: CASSFTGTSGLSSYNEQFF.

V and J are TRBV6-1 and TRBJ2-3; 13 nucleotides align to TRBD2. Trimming removed 7 bases from V and 3 bases from J; junction bases left unmatched: 7. The CDR3 loop spans 16 amino acids. Germline V CDR1 and CDR2: MNHNS, SASEGT. The CDR3 DNA sequence: TGTGCCAGCACGGGTCGGACTAGCGGGAGAACAGATACGCAGTATTTT. Its translation is CASTGRTSGRTDTQYF.

On this clonotype itself: This may stem from a read error, because a much larger clone lies one nucleotide away. The chain is built from TRBV2 and TRBJ1-2; D possibly corresponds to TRBD1 (5 bases). Deletions cut 6 bases from V and 0 bases from J, with 11 bases between. The CDR3 sequence is 14 residues long. The germline gives CDR1 SNHLY, CDR2 FYNNEI. The DNA for the CDR3 is TGTGCCAGCAGCCGGGACGTAGCTAACTATGGCTACACCTTC. It codes for CASSRDVANYGYTF.

This clonotype showed up just once. The junction shows a germline mismatch at one end, possibly a read error. The CDR3 DNA is TGCGCCAGCAGCCCTGGCGACTACGCTGATGCTTTCTTT. It encodes CASSPGDYADAFF. The V gene is TRBV5-1, the J gene TRBJ1-1; no firm D call. The V gene's germline CDR1 is SGHRS and CDR2 YFSETQ. There are 13 residues in the CDR3.

The chain couples TRBV12-3 or TRBV12-4 to TRBJ2-7, with D possibly being TRBD2 (5 bases). Trimming took off 3 bases at V and 2 bases at J, with 8 bases between the two ends. The CDR3 is 13 residues long. CDR3 sequence (DNA): TGTGCCAGCAGTTTTGTCGGGGCCTACGAGCAGTACTTC. Protein sequence: CASSFVGAYEQYF.

This clonotype was observed at least ten times. The J gene is TRBJ1-5, the V gene TRBV10-3; 8 bases agree with TRBD1. V was pared by 11 bases and J by 0 bases, with 3 bases of the junction left unmatched. The germline V gene has CDR1 ENHRY and CDR2 SYGVKD. This CDR3 comprises 13 residues. As DNA, the CDR3 is TGTGCCGCGCAGGGGGCTAGCAATCAGCCCCAGCATTTT. It is translated as CAAQGASNQPQHF.

This clonotype was seen at least ten times. The J gene is TRBJ2-7, the V gene TRBV7-2; D call uncertain. The V end was cut by 1 base, the J end by 5 bases, with 12 bases between. CDR3 length: 14 amino acids. CDR1 and CDR2 from the germline V gene are SGHTA and FQGNSA. The CDR3 here is CASSLDSVRHEQYF. CDR3 nucleotides: TGTGCCAGCAGCTTAGACAGCGTCCGGCACGAGCAGTACTTC.

The chain joins TRBV28 to TRBJ2-7; TRBD1 or TRBD2 may be the D gene (6 bases each). This CDR3 is built from 16 residues. In germline, CDR1 is MDHEN, CDR2 SYDVKM. Between the trimmed V and J ends, which lost 4 bases and 0 bases, there was a span of 16 bases. The CDR3 protein is CASSSRTGRSSYEQYF. CDR3 in DNA: TGTGCCAGCAGTTCTCGTACAGGGAGGAGCTCCTACGAGCAGTACTTC.

In its sample, this clonotype was seen many times. The V gene is TRBV28, the J gene TRBJ2-7; D is possibly TRBD2 (5 bases). The CDR3 extends over 17 amino acids. From germline, CDR1 is MDHEN and CDR2 SYDVKM. Trimming pared 3 bases from V and 0 bases from J, leaving 18 bases between. This chain's CDR3 is CASSFLLGGSTSYEQYF. The CDR3 region has the DNA TGTGCCAGCAGTTTCCTTCTGGGTGGGAGCACCTCCTACGAGCAGTACTTC.

This sequence joins TRBV5-1 and TRBJ2-7; 12 positions agree with TRBD2. CDR3 length: 16 amino acids. Trimming removed 4 bases from V and 3 bases from J; junction bases left unmatched: 8. Germline V CDR1 and CDR2: SGHRS, YFSETQ. The CDR3 protein is CASSPPTSGGFYEQYF. CDR3 nucleotides: TGCGCCAGCAGCCCCCCGACTAGCGGGGGATTCTACGAGCAGTACTTC.

The chain recombines TRBV27 with TRBJ2-7; 7 bases line up with TRBD1. The CDR3 runs 13 residues. V shed 10 bases, J shed 1 base, and the junction held 7 bases outside the gene matches. From germline, CDR1 is MNHEY and CDR2 SMNVEV (reference sequence). The CDR3: CATARGQSYEQYF. The DNA of the CDR3 is TGTGCCACCGCACGGGGACAGTCCTACGAGCAGTACTTC.

This clonotype occurred many times. The chain recombines TRBV12-3 or TRBV12-4 with TRBJ1-5; no definite D call. CDR3 length: 13 residues. V lost 6 bases, J lost 7 bases, and 13 bases lay in between. In DNA form, the CDR3 reads TGTGCCAGCAGCCGGCGGCGGTACCAGCCCCAGCATTTT. Its protein product is CASSRRRYQPQHF.

Many counts were recorded for this clonotype. The CDR3 nucleotides read TGTGCCAGCAGCTTAGAAGGGACTAGCTTCTACGAGCAGTACTTC. Encoded protein: CASSLEGTSFYEQYF. V usage is TRBV7-2 and J usage is TRBJ2-7, with 9 bases aligning to TRBD2. CDR1 is SGHTA and CDR2 is FQGNSA in the germline V gene. The CDR3 consists of 15 residues. The J segment lost 3 bases and the V segment lost 1 base, leaving 4 bases of the junction unmatched.

This clonotype was seen ten or more times. The V gene is TRBV7-9, the J gene TRBJ2-5; 8 nucleotides align to TRBD1. V was pared by 6 bases and J by 7 bases, with 7 bases of the junction left unmatched. The CDR3 is 13 residues long. Germline CDR1 and CDR2: SEHNR and FQNEAQ (reference sequence). This CDR3 is CASRQGQGGTQYF. CDR3 nucleotide sequence: TGTGCCAGCAGACAAGGACAGGGTGGGACCCAGTACTTC.